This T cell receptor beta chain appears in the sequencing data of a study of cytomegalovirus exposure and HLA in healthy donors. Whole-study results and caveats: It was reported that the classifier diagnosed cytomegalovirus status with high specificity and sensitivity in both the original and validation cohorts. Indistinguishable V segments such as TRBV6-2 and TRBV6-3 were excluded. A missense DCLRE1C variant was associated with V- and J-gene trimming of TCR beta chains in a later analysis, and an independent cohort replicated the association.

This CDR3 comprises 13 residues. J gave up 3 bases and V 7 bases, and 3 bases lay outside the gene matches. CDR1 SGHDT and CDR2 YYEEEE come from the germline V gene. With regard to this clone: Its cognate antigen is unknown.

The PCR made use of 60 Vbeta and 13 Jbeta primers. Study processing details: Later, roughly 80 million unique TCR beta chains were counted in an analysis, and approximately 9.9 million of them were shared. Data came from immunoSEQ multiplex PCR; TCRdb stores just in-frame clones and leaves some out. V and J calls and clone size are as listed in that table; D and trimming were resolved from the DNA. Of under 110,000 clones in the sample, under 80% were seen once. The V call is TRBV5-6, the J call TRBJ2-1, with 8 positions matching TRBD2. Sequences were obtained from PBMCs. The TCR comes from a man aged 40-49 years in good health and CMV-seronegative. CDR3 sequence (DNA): TGTGCCAGCTTTAGCGGGGACTACAATGAGCAGTTCTTC. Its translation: CASFSGDYNEQFF.